A selection of T cell receptor beta chains follows, all from one sample in a study of blood T cells in healthy people across ages. One entry per CDR3 protein, called by TCRdb with MiXCR from the 5' RACE reads. The sample has over 700,000 distinct CDR3 sequences, roughly 53% seen once; the top ten hold about 42%. Source material: blood. The receptors shown here come from a man older than 75 in good health. Both conserved end residues are part of each CDR3.

TRBJ2-7	TRBV18	CASSGTGLYEQYF
TRBJ1-1	TRBV29-1	CSVRKQALNTEAFF
NA	TRBV10-3	CAISPTGVGETQYF
TRBJ1-2	TRBV21-1	CASIPDRAGGYTF
TRBJ2-1	TRBV9	CASSVGSTGAREQFF
TRBJ2-3	TRBV9	CASSFRDRTDTQYF
TRBJ2-7	TRBV7-8	CASSLVQGEDYEQYF
TRBJ1-1	TRBV7-2	CASSLEMRARGLAFF
NA	TRBV3-1	CASTLQGTDIQYF
NA	TRBV6-6	CASRTTGGAADEQYF
TRBJ1-3	TRBV11-2	CASSSDRVGNTIYF
TRBJ2-6	TRBV5-1	CASSLGLLVPLGANVLTF
TRBJ2-3	TRBV6-1	CASSTPTSGRPRGTDTQYF
TRBJ2-1	TRBV15	CATSRDFSGTSGRIGQFF
TRBJ2-2	TRBV3-1	CASRKQDRGNTGELFF
TRBJ2-3	TRBV7-2	CASSLSLGGRYAYF
TRBJ2-1	TRBV10-1	CASSGGLAGESEQFF
TRBJ1-6	TRBV6-5	CASSYGRRSSYNSPLHF